This TCR beta chain was observed in a study of T cell repertoires in cytomegalovirus infection. V lost 3 bases and J lost 10, with 12 bases in between. The CDR3 has 12 residues. Remarks on this clonotype: What it binds is not known.

TCRdb analysed the reads with MiXCR anew, one entry per CDR3 protein. The sample shows fewer than 850,000 distinct CDR3 sequences, about 28% of them seen only once. The TCR was taken from a human donor in good health (CMV status not recorded). Some clones in this sample may be carry-over from other donors' samples. V is TRBV12-3 or TRBV12-4 and J is TRBJ1-1, with D unclear. The starting material was cultured CD8+ T cells from PBMCs, obtained from culture after CMV antigen stimulation. The CDR3 nucleotides read TGTGCCAGCAGTTTGGGAGAATTGGTAGCTTTCTTT. Translating gives CASSLGELVAFF.